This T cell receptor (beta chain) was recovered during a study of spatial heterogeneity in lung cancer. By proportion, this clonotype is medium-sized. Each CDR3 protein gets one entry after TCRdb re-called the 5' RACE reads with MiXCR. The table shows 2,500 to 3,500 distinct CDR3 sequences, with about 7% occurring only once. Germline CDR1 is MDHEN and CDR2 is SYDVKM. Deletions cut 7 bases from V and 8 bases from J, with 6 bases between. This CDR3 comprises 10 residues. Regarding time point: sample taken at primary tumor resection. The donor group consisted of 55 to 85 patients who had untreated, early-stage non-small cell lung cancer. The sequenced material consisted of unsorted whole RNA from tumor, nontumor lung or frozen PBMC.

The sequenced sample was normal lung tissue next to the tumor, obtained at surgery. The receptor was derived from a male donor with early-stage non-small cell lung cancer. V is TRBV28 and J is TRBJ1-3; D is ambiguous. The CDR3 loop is CASKEDTIYF. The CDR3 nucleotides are TGTGCCAGCAAGGAGGACACCATATATTTT.